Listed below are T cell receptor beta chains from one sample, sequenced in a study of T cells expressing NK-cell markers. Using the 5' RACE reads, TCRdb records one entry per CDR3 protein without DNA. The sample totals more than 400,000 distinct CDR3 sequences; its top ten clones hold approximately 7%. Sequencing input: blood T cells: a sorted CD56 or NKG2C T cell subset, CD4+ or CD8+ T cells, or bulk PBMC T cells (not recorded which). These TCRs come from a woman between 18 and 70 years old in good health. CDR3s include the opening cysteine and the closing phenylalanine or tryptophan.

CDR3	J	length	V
CASSRDYQTGYEQYF	TRBJ2-7	15	TRBV28
CSLRDPGTDTQYF	TRBJ2-3	13	TRBV29-1
CASSYSGKNTEAFF	TRBJ1-1	14	TRBV6-5
CASSLREGLYGYTF	TRBJ1-2	14	TRBV28
CASSLSRGDTQYF	TRBJ2-3	13	TRBV7-9
CASSPPGTGNTGELFF	TRBJ2-2	16	TRBV5-1
CSVGGPGAAFF	TRBJ1-1	11	TRBV29-1
CASSPDRGNTQYF	TRBJ2-3	13	TRBV6-6
CASSYSRADPSYEQYF	TRBJ2-7	16	TRBV6-5
CSAASTRTLTDTQYF	TRBJ2-3	15	TRBV20-1
CASRPPGTPQSELFF	TRBJ1-4	15	TRBV7-2
CASSLLQAYSGNTIYF	TRBJ1-3	16	TRBV7-9
CASSWERLAGGPTYNEQFF	TRBJ2-1	19	TRBV11-2
CASRGTSADIQYF	TRBJ2-4	13	TRBV6-1
CASSQEPGLVHNEQFF	TRBJ2-1	16	TRBV4-3
CASTRGPRVNTIYF	TRBJ1-3	14	TRBV12-3/TRBV12-4
CASSTQGSGNTIYF	TRBJ1-3	14	TRBV7-2
CASSLAGGSDEQFF	TRBJ2-1	14	TRBV12-3/TRBV12-4
CSARDRVGEKLFF	TRBJ1-4	13	TRBV20-1
CSSGTSGMFLEQFF	TRBJ2-1	14	TRBV20-1
CASNPGLASYNEQFF	TRBJ2-1	15	TRBV25-1
CSARRGQQPQHF	TRBJ1-5	12	TRBV20-1
CASGLALQSGGLYNEQFF	TRBJ2-1	18	TRBV12-5
CSARPRGGLVKNTGELFF	TRBJ2-2	18	TRBV20-1
CASSQVGGGNSPLHF	TRBJ1-6	15	TRBV14
CAWSADTEAFF	TRBJ1-1	11	TRBV30
CASSLGSGTYF	TRBJ2-7	11	TRBV12-3/TRBV12-4
CASSLRDRATGELFF	TRBJ2-2	15	TRBV7-9